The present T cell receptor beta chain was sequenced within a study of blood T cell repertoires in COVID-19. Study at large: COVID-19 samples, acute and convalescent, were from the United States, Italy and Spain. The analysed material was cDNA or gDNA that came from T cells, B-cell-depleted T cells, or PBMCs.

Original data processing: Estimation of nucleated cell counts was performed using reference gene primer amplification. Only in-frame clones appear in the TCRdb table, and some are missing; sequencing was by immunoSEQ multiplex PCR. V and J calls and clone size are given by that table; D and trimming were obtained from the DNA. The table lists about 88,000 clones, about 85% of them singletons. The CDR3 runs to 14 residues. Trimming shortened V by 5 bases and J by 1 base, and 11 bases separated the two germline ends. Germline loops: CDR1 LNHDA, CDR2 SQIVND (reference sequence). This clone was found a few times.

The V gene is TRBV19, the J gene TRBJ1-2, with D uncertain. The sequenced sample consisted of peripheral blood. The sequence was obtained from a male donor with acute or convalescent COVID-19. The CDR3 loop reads CASSGPRVNYGYTF. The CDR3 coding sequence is TGTGCCAGTAGTGGCCCGCGGGTTAACTATGGCTACACCTTC.